These 28 T cell receptor beta chains came from one sample sequenced in a study of human T cells and chemical hapten exposure. Documented time point: patch test 1, 2 weeks after DPC sensitization. Treatment meaning: therapeutic diphenylcyclopropenone sensitization with weekly scalp DPC. TCRdb redid the calling of the RACE reads with MiXCR, one entry per CDR3 protein. The sample lists 150,000 to 200,000 distinct CDR3 sequences; around 13% were seen once. The material was whole blood, obtained in connection with sensitization to the hapten diphenylcyclopropenone (DPC). The receptors were sampled from a woman aged 25-40 years with alopecia areata. Some clones in this sample may be carry-over from other donors' samples.

The CDR3 nucleotides are TGTGCCAGCAGCGTAGCTACGGATCAAGAGACCCAGTACTTC. This sequence encodes CASSVATDQETQYF. This chain uses TRBV9 with TRBJ2-5; D remains unclear. CDR3 length: 14 residues. Trimming pared 0 bases from V and 2 bases from J, leaving 8 bases between. Germline V lookup: CDR1 SGDLS, CDR2 YYNGEE.

This clonotype was seen repeatedly, ten times or more. The CDR3, as DNA: TGTGCCAGCAGCGGCACAGGGGGCGGAAACATTCAGTACTTC. Encoded protein: CASSGTGGGNIQYF. This rearrangement joins TRBV6-6 to TRBJ2-4, with 9 bases aligning to TRBD1. Germline V CDR1 and CDR2: MNHNY, SVGAGI (reference sequence). The CDR3 is made up of 14 amino acids. With V trimmed by 6 bases and J by 6 bases, 6 bases remained unmatched.

The chain joins TRBV12-3 or TRBV12-4 to TRBJ1-4; D gene uncertain. V lost 0 bases to trimming and J lost 8 bases, with 7 bases between them. This CDR3 has 13 amino acids. As DNA, the CDR3 is TGTGCCAGCAGTTTAGCTAGGAGGGAAAAACTGTTTTTT. Protein product: CASSLARREKLFF.

This clonotype was found many times. CDR3 bases: TGTGCCAGCAGTTTAGGACTAGCGGGGAAACTCACAGATACGCAGTATTTT. Its translation is CASSLGLAGKLTDTQYF. The chain uses TRBV12-3 or TRBV12-4 and TRBJ2-3; 11 bases line up with TRBD2. V shed 1 base, J shed 2 bases, and the junction held 5 bases outside the gene matches. CDR3 length equals 17 residues.

This clonotype was seen a few times. This chain joins TRBV11-3 and TRBJ2-3, with D possibly called TRBD1 or TRBD2 (5 bases each). The ends were cut back, 3 bases at V and 6 bases at J, with 13 bases in the middle. The germline V gene has CDR1 SGHNT and CDR2 YENEEA. This CDR3 has 14 residues. CDR3 DNA sequence: TGTGCCAGCAGCTTTTCACTGGGGGTGGATACGCAGTATTTT. Amino acid sequence: CASSFSLGVDTQYF. Supplemented by reference TRBV11-3 and TRBJ2-3, the full variable domain reads EAGVVQSPRYKIIEKKQPVAFWCNPISGHNTLYWYLQNLGQGPELLIRYENEEAVDDSQLPKDRFSAERLKGVDSTLKIQPAELGDSAVYLCASSFSLGVDTQYFGPGTRLTVL.

The sample holds a few counts of this clonotype. V and J are TRBV21-1 and TRBJ1-6; the table calls TRBD1, which could not be checked here. TRBV21-1 is flagged as a pseudogene. The CDR3 loop spans 16 amino acids. CDR3 sequence: CASSATGALHNSPLHF. CDR3 in DNA: TGTGCCAGCAGCGCAACAGGGGCTCTTCATAATTCACCCCTCCACTTT.

The chain combines TRBV15 with TRBJ1-4; a weak D match, TRBD1 (5 bases). The CDR3 spans 13 residues. Germline CDR1 reads LNHNV; CDR2 reads YYDKDF (reference sequence). The V and J ends lost 0 bases and 14 bases respectively, with 13 bases between them. The CDR3 here is CATSRDNPGLLFF. As DNA, the CDR3 is TGTGCCACCAGCAGAGATAATCCGGGACTTCTGTTTTTT.

The chain links TRBV4-3 to TRBJ2-2, with D perhaps TRBD1 (5 bases). The CDR3 consists of 18 residues. V was shortened by 4 bases and J by 0 bases, with 18 bases between the two germline ends. Germline V gene data show CDR1 as LGHNA and CDR2 as YSLEER. Written as DNA, the CDR3 is TGCGCCAGCAGCCCCAAACGCCCGACAGCCGCGAACACCGGGGAGCTGTTTTTT. It codes for CASSPKRPTAANTGELFF.

This clonotype has just a few counts. CDR3 DNA sequence: TGCGCCAGCAGCCAAGATGGTGGAGATCAGCCCCAGCATTTT. It is translated as CASSQDGGDQPQHF. The rearrangement joins TRBV4-1 to TRBJ1-5; D unresolved. This CDR3 has 14 residues. Germline CDR1 reads MGHRA; CDR2 reads YSYEKL. Deletions cut 0 bases from V and 5 bases from J, with 8 bases between.

V and J are TRBV5-8 and TRBJ2-3, with 14 bases aligning to TRBD2. With 4 bases clipped from V and 5 bases from J, the junction kept 9 bases outside the gene matches. CDR1 and CDR2 from the germline V gene are SGHTS and YDEGEE. CDR3 length: 17 amino acids. Here the CDR3 DNA reads TGTGCCAGCAGCCTATCGACTAGCGGGAGGGCCAAAGATACGCAGTATTTT. Translation gives CASSLSTSGRAKDTQYF.

This clonotype was observed at least ten times. The chain employs TRBV28 and TRBJ1-1; D ambiguous. CDR3 length equals 13 residues. Trimming cost V 2 bases and J 4 bases, with 8 bases left between them. Germline CDR1 is MDHEN and CDR2 is SYDVKM. The chain's CDR3 is CASSLAGSTEAFF. CDR3 DNA sequence: TGTGCCAGCAGTTTAGCCGGTTCCACTGAAGCTTTCTTT.

The CDR3 coding sequence is TGTGCCAGCAGCCCCTCAGGCGGTACGCAGTATTTT. The encoded protein is CASSPSGGTQYF. The V and J genes are TRBV5-4 and TRBJ2-3; D gene unclear. This CDR3 has 12 residues. Looked up from germline, CDR1 is SGHNT and CDR2 is YYREEE (reference sequence). V shed 4 bases and J shed 8 bases, with 11 bases lying between them.

This clonotype appeared a few times. The chain uses TRBV12-3 or TRBV12-4 and TRBJ2-7; D may be TRBD1 (6 bases). The CDR3 contains 13 residues. The V end lost 7 bases, the J end lost 7 bases, and 17 bases lay between the germline ends. The CDR3 loop is CASTRDTILEQYF. The CDR3 bases are TGTGCCAGCACCCGGGACACCATCCTTGAGCAGTACTTC.

This clonotype was observed a handful of times. This chain links TRBV6-1 with TRBJ1-5, with no clear D. Germline V lookup: CDR1 MNHNS, CDR2 SASEGT. The CDR3 runs to 14 residues. V was clipped by 2 bases and J by 0 bases, with 5 bases between them. CDR3 sequence: CASSELGSNQPQHF. CDR3 DNA: TGTGCCAGCAGTGAACTGGGTAGCAATCAGCCCCAGCATTTT.

The V call is TRBV29-1, the J call TRBJ2-3; 7 bases fit TRBD2. The V and J ends lost 6 bases and 5 bases, in that order; junction bases with no gene match: 11. Per germline, CDR1 SQVTM and CDR2 ANQGSEA. The CDR3 loop spans 14 amino acids. The CDR3 bases are TGCAGCGTGCCCCGCGGGGGACGGGTAGATACGCAGTATTTT. Translated: CSVPRGGRVDTQYF.

This clonotype was seen ten or more times. The chain is built from TRBV6-2 or TRBV6-3 and TRBJ2-1; 8 bases are a match to TRBD1. The CDR3 has 12 amino acids. V trimming: 6 bases; J trimming: 6 bases; junction bases outside the gene matches: 1. Per germline, CDR1 MNHEY and CDR2 SVGEGT. CDR3: CASSTGGNEQFF. CDR3 sequence (DNA): TGTGCCAGCAGCACAGGGGGCAATGAGCAGTTCTTC.

The chain combines TRBV10-3 with TRBJ2-5; D not resolved. The germline gives CDR1 ENHRY, CDR2 SYGVKD. Deletions cut 2 bases from V and 5 bases from J, with 12 bases between. The CDR3 is 14 residues long. CDR3 DNA sequence: TGTGCCATCAGTGAGAGTCTCTCTGGGGAGACCCAGTACTTC. Residues: CAISESLSGETQYF.

The genes are TRBV27 and TRBJ2-2, with 8 bases matching TRBD1. Germline V gene lookup returns CDR1 MNHEY and CDR2 SMNVEV (reference sequence). Unmatched junction bases numbered 8, after V lost 1 base and J lost 4 bases. The CDR3 consists of 17 residues. CDR3 region: CASSLFQMTGATGELFF. For the CDR3, the DNA is TGTGCCAGCAGTTTATTCCAGATGACAGGGGCCACCGGGGAGCTGTTTTTT.

This chain links TRBV6-6 with TRBJ1-1, with 8 positions matching TRBD1. Germline CDR1 reads MNHNY; CDR2 reads SVGAGI (reference sequence). Trimming at V came to 2 bases and at J to 1 base, leaving 3 bases not matched to a gene. The CDR3 sequence is 15 residues long. CDR3 nucleotides: TGTGCCAGCAGTTACCCCACAGGGGGGAACACTGAAGCTTTCTTT. Amino acids: CASSYPTGGNTEAFF.

This clonotype was picked up a small number of times. This rearrangement joins TRBV12-3 or TRBV12-4 to TRBJ1-5, with D tentatively TRBD1 (6 bases). This CDR3 comprises 15 residues. Trimming left V 1 base short and J 2 bases short, with 9 bases between. In DNA form, the CDR3 reads TGTGCCAGCAGTTTAGGGGGGCTTGGCAATCAGCCCCAGCATTTT. Translation gives CASSLGGLGNQPQHF.

The rearrangement uses TRBV28 and TRBJ2-7; maybe TRBD2 (6 bases). Trimming took off 7 bases at V and 0 bases at J, with 13 bases between the two ends. CDR1 is MDHEN, CDR2 SYDVKM, per germline. This CDR3 has 14 amino acids. The DNA for the CDR3 is TGTGCCAGCATTGAGGCTAGCGCCTCCTACGAGCAGTACTTC. Amino acids: CASIEASASYEQYF.

This clonotype came up many times. V and J are TRBV29-1 and TRBJ2-7, with 7 nucleotides matching TRBD1. Trimming took 7 bases from V and 2 from J; bases not matched to a gene: 11. The CDR3 is 14 amino acids. CDR1 is SQVTM, CDR2 ANQGSEA, per germline. Here the CDR3 reads CSAEGQAVAYEQYF. For the CDR3, the DNA is TGCAGCGCCGAAGGACAGGCCGTCGCCTACGAGCAGTACTTC.

The V gene is TRBV15, the J gene TRBJ2-5, with D perhaps matching TRBD1 or TRBD2 (7 bases each). V was pared by 1 base and J by 9 bases, with 12 bases between. Germline V gene data show CDR1 as LNHNV and CDR2 as YYDKDF (reference sequence). The CDR3 loop spans 13 amino acids. The CDR3 sequence: CATSRAQGGAQYF. The CDR3 DNA reads as TGTGCCACCAGCAGAGCCCAGGGGGGGGCCCAGTACTTC.

The chain carries TRBV6-5 and TRBJ2-1, with 13 positions matching TRBD2. The V gene's germline CDR1 is MNHEY and CDR2 SVGAGI. The CDR3 has 14 amino acids. V dropped 5 bases and J dropped 9; count of bases not matched to a gene: 4. In DNA form, the CDR3 reads TGTGCCAGCAGTACTAGCGGGGGGGCGATTGAGCAGTTCTTC. Translated: CASSTSGGAIEQFF.

The chain couples TRBV18 to TRBJ1-2, with 8 bases aligning to TRBD1. With 1 base clipped from V and 8 bases from J, the junction kept 6 bases outside the gene matches. The CDR3 totals 14 residues. Germline V lookup: CDR1 KGHSH, CDR2 LQKENI. CDR3 in amino acids: CASSPQTGGVGYTF. The CDR3 coding sequence is TGTGCCAGCTCACCACAAACAGGGGGAGTCGGCTACACCTTC.

This clonotype occurred a few times. V is TRBV29-1 and J is TRBJ1-2; D not resolved. The V and J ends lost 5 bases and 6 bases respectively, with 13 bases between them. The germline V gene encodes CDR1 SQVTM and CDR2 ANQGSEA. The CDR3 sequence is 12 residues long. This chain's CDR3 is CSVSRTPDGYTF. The CDR3 DNA reads as TGCAGCGTTAGCCGGACTCCCGATGGCTACACCTTC.

This clonotype was picked up a small number of times. The chain links TRBV19 to TRBJ1-5, with unresolved D. This CDR3 contains 12 residues. V was cut by 6 bases and J by 0 bases, with 3 bases left in between. CDR1 is LNHDA, CDR2 SQIVND, per germline (reference sequence). The CDR3 sequence: CASRDSNQPQHF. The CDR3 DNA sequence: TGTGCCAGTAGGGATAGCAATCAGCCCCAGCATTTT. The whole variable domain, filled in from reference TRBV19 and TRBJ1-5, reads DGGITQSPKYLFRKEGQNVTLSCEQNLNHDAMYWYRQDPGQGLRLIYYSQIVNDFQKGDIAEGYSVSREKKESFPLTVTSAQKNPTAFYLCASRDSNQPQHFGDGTRLSIL.

This clonotype was seen many times. This rearrangement joins TRBV7-6 to TRBJ2-3, with D possibly matching TRBD1 (6 bases). This CDR3 has 18 residues. Germline-derived CDR1 and CDR2 are SGHVS and FNYEAQ. V was shortened by 2 bases and J by 6 bases, with 24 bases between the two germline ends. In DNA, the CDR3 is TGTGCCAGCAGCTTATTAGGTCAGGGGCTAACAATACCTGATACGCAGTATTTT. This codes for CASSLLGQGLTIPDTQYF. The full variable domain, with the rest looked up from reference TRBV7-6 and TRBJ2-3, is GAGVSQSPRYKVTKRGQDVALRCDPISGHVSLYWYRQALGQGPEFLTYFNYEAQQDKSGLPNDRFSAERPEGSISTLTIQRTEQRDSAMYRCASSLLGQGLTIPDTQYFGPGTRLTVL.